This TCR beta chain was sequenced for a study of memory CD4+ T cells and cytomegalovirus serostatus. TCRdb's table, derived via immunoSEQ multiplex PCR, lists solely in-frame clones and lacks some. Counted here are about 41,000 clones, around 75% occurring once; the ten biggest clones make up about 0.79%. Single viable CD3+CD4+CD8-CD45RO+ cells were sorted as the memory CD4+ T cells. Serostatus was set by detecting CMV pp150, pp28, p38, p52 IgG. Sequencing was carried out using memory CD4+ T cells from blood. The receptor was isolated from an adult in good health and CMV-seronegative.

The CDR3: CAISPSDPSTDTQYF. CDR3 DNA: TGTGCCATCAGCCCTAGCGATCCTAGCACAGATACGCAGTATTTT. The chain joins TRBV10-3 to TRBJ2-3; TRBD2 might be the D (6 bases). The germline V gene encodes CDR1 ENHRY and CDR2 SYGVKD. Trimming pared 6 bases from V and 0 bases from J, leaving 13 bases between. The CDR3 spans 15 residues.